These T cell receptor beta chains were read from a single sample in a study of CXCR3-negative and CXCR3-positive naive CD8 T cells. With the 5' RACE reads reprocessed, TCRdb shows one record per CDR3 protein and no DNA. The sample features about 130,000 distinct CDR3 sequences, with 0.29% in its top ten. Source material: naive CXCR3- CD8+ T cells from blood. Every receptor here comes from a human donor in good health. Some clones in this sample may be carry-over from other donors' samples. Each CDR3 is given with its conserved first and last residue. The order of the fields is V gene, J gene, CDR3 protein.

TRBV27	TRBJ1-1	CASSLGPRAGEAFF
TRBV5-8	TRBJ2-1	CASSFRVSSYNEQFF
TRBV3-1	TRBJ1-6	CASSQSGQGASIYNSPLHF
TRBV7-3	TRBJ2-5	CASSLDSAGGRETQYF
TRBV13	TRBJ2-2	CASSQTNTGELFF
TRBV12-3/TRBV12-4	TRBJ2-7	CASREGLAGAYEQYF
TRBV12-3/TRBV12-4	TRBJ2-4	CASSADREAKNIQYF
TRBV12-3/TRBV12-4	TRBJ2-3	CASSRAGTTQYF
TRBV29-1	TRBJ1-1	CSVNTVNTEAFF
TRBV12-3/TRBV12-4	TRBJ2-2	CATSGAGGNTGELFF
TRBV7-8	TRBJ2-7	CASSDLGTGYYEQYF
TRBV12-3/TRBV12-4	TRBJ2-1	CASSLEAQAGGFYNEQFF
TRBV6-2/TRBV6-3	TRBJ2-1	CASSEGLAAAYEQFF
TRBV5-1	TRBJ2-7	CASSPGTGGASYEQYF
TRBV15	TRBJ2-2	CATSRKIPQYWTSNTGELFF
TRBV6-2/TRBV6-3	TRBJ2-1	CASSYWWDEQFF
TRBV29-1	TRBJ2-5	CSVSGTSGPFQETQYF
TRBV11-3	TRBJ2-7	CASSLRTGEKTYEQYF
TRBV4-3	TRBJ1-5	CASSQDRTGGLQPQHF
TRBV7-3	TRBJ1-1	CASRGELNTEAFF
TRBV28	TRBJ1-5	CASSFLMIHRGVSNQPQHF
TRBV24-1	TRBJ1-2	CATSDETGRNGYTF
TRBV29-1	TRBJ1-1	CSVEDRGDTEAFF
TRBV12-3/TRBV12-4	TRBJ1-4	CASSLSGDGLNEKLFF
TRBV7-9	TRBJ2-5	CASSLLAQRTQETQYF
TRBV12-3/TRBV12-4	TRBJ2-3	CASSIQYTDTQYF
TRBV29-1	TRBJ2-7	CSVASGSSYEQYF
TRBV11-2	TRBJ2-7	CASSPRLVPSGSSYEQYF
TRBV4-2	TRBJ2-7	CASSQEGPPSSYEQYF
TRBV5-6	TRBJ2-3	CASSLDKGPRPGTDTQYF
TRBV27	TRBJ1-5	CASSFGAPGGSQPQHF
TRBV23-1	TRBJ1-1	CASSHKPTRTGNTEAFF
TRBV12-3/TRBV12-4	TRBJ2-7	CASRFSLYEQYF
TRBV16	TRBJ2-4	CASSQSPGANIQYF
TRBV6-2/TRBV6-3	TRBJ2-3	CASRLGWDTQYF
TRBV12-3/TRBV12-4	TRBJ2-7	CASSPGLNSYEQYF
TRBV28	TRBJ2-1	CASITPDRGYHNEQFF
TRBV28	TRBJ2-7	CASSLVDEQYF
TRBV6-2/TRBV6-3	TRBJ2-1	CASSQLAGGPHEQFF
TRBV29-1	TRBJ2-1	CSVSGAGYSYNEQFF
TRBV12-3/TRBV12-4	TRBJ2-7	CASSLKGTTYEQYF
TRBV24-1	TRBJ2-3	CATSDFEGSVDGTQYF
TRBV7-8	TRBJ2-1	CASSPTPSSYNEQFF
TRBV24-1	TRBJ2-1	CATSDSNRYNEQFF
TRBV12-3/TRBV12-4	TRBJ2-3	CASSWRESTDTQYF
TRBV6-5	TRBJ1-4	CASSLTDRENEKLFF
TRBV7-9	TRBJ2-3	CASSVPTPITDTQYF
TRBV20-1	TRBJ2-7	CSAEDRGSSYEQYF
TRBV3-1	TRBJ2-1	CASSQATPGQNEQFF
TRBV9	TRBJ2-5	CASSEAGGQETQYF
TRBV5-1	TRBJ2-7	CASSLSVPPPSYNEQYF
TRBV27	TRBJ2-1	CAIGQSAYNEQFF